This TCR beta chain derives from a study of cytomegalovirus exposure and HLA in healthy donors. General study findings and limits: Analyzed later, most CMV-associated TCR beta chains appeared HLA-restricted.

Regarding this clone: Its antigen is not known.

This CDR3 is 12 amino acids long. Germline CDR1 reads MDHEN; CDR2 reads SYDVKM. Germline trimming cut 7 bases from V and 13 bases from J; bases unmatched to any gene: 5. Primers included in the PCR were 60 Vbeta and 13 Jbeta primers. Method: immunoSEQ multiplex PCR; TCRdb's copy keeps in-frame clones and lacks some. The sample yields under 200,000 clones, approximately 80% seen once. Sequencing was performed on PBMCs. This chain joins TRBV28 and TRBJ1-4; 11 nucleotides agree with TRBD1. This receptor was identified in a man aged 30 to 39 in good health and CMV-seronegative. CDR3 coding DNA: TGTGCCAGCACCCACGGGACAGGGGGACTGTTTTTT. Its protein product is CASTHGTGGLFF.